These 5 T cell receptor beta chains were sequenced from one sample in a study of OX40 agonist ivuxolimab in advanced cancers. Clones were sequenced by immunoSEQ multiplex PCR, and TCRdb holds only the in-frame ones, with some missing. Among 65,000 to 70,000 clones, about four fifths were seen once, and the ten largest hold roughly 2.4%. The sample in question was CD4+ or CD8+ T cells sorted from blood, obtained in a trial of the OX40 agonist ivuxolimab. These receptors were obtained from an adult with an advanced solid tumor such as melanoma, head and neck, liver or kidney cancer.

The rearrangement uses TRBV7-2 and TRBJ1-5; D gene unclear. The V gene's germline CDR1 is SGHTA and CDR2 FQGNSA. V lost 4 bases and J lost 7, with 11 bases in between. This CDR3 is built from 13 residues. This CDR3 reads CASSSTAGQPQHF. DNA of the CDR3: TGTGCCAGCAGCTCGACGGCCGGACAGCCCCAGCATTTT. Filled out from reference TRBV7-2 and TRBJ1-5, the complete variable domain reads GAGVSQSPSNKVTEKGKDVELRCDPISGHTALYWYRQSLGQGLEFLIYFQGNSAPDKSGLPSDRFSAERTGGSVSTLTIQRTQQEDSAVYLCASSSTAGQPQHFGDGTRLSIL.

This rearrangement joins TRBV4-2 to TRBJ2-6; 10 bases map to TRBD1. The length of the CDR3 is 19 residues. The V segment lost 3 bases and the J segment 3 bases; nucleotides outside the gene matches: 11. CDR1 LGHNA and CDR2 YNFKEQ come from the germline V gene. This CDR3 is CASSQGGQGVLFGANVLTF. The CDR3 nucleotides are TGTGCCAGCAGCCAGGGCGGACAGGGGGTATTATTTGGGGCCAACGTCCTGACTTTC.

The genes are TRBV11-3 and TRBJ2-2, with 9 bases lining up with TRBD1. CDR1 is SGHNT and CDR2 is YENEEA in the germline V gene. The junction had 8 bases not matched to a gene; V was cut back by 4 bases and J by 5 bases. CDR3 length: 16 amino acids. The CDR3 here is CASSSGGQGGTGELFF. The DNA of the CDR3 is TGTGCCAGCAGCTCCGGGGGACAGGGAGGGACCGGGGAGCTGTTTTTT. The full variable domain, its missing parts supplied by reference TRBV11-3 and TRBJ2-2, is EAGVVQSPRYKIIEKKQPVAFWCNPISGHNTLYWYLQNLGQGPELLIRYENEEAVDDSQLPKDRFSAERLKGVDSTLKIQPAELGDSAVYLCASSSGGQGGTGELFFGEGSRLTVL.

The chain uses TRBV28 and TRBJ1-2, with D uncertain. This CDR3 has 14 amino acids. Germline loops: CDR1 MDHEN, CDR2 SYDVKM. The V gene lost 8 bases and the J gene lost 1 base, with 14 bases spanning the gap. The CDR3 spells CASVKGNNNYGYTF. The CDR3 DNA follows: TGTGCCAGCGTAAAAGGGAATAATAACTATGGCTACACCTTC.

In its sample, this clone was seen a few times. This chain links TRBV2 with TRBJ2-7; 11 nucleotides line up with TRBD1. Germline V lookup: CDR1 SNHLY, CDR2 FYNNEI. With V trimmed by 7 bases and J by 0 bases, 8 bases remained unmatched. The CDR3 is 16 amino acids. CDR3 residues: CASMPLGTGGSYEQYF. The DNA for the CDR3 is TGTGCCAGCATGCCTCTTGGGACAGGGGGCTCCTACGAGCAGTACTTC.